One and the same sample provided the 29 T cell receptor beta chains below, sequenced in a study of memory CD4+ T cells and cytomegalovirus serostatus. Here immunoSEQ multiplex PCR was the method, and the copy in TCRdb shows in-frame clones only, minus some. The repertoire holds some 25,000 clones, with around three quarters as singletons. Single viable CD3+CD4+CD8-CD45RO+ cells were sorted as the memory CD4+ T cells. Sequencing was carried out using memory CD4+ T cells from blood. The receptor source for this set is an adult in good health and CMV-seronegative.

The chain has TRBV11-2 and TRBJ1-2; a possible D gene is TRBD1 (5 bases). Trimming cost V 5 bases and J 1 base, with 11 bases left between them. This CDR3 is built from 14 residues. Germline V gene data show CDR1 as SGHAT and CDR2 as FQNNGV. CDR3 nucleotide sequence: TGTGCCAGCAGCCCCGGCGGGGGTAACTATGGCTACACCTTC. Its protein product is CASSPGGGNYGYTF.

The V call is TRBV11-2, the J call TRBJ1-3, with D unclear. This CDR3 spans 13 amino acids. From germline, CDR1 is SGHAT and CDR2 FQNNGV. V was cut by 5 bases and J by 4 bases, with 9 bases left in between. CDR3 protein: CASSRDSGNTIYF. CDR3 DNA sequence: TGTGCCAGCAGCCGTGATTCGGGAAACACCATATATTTT.

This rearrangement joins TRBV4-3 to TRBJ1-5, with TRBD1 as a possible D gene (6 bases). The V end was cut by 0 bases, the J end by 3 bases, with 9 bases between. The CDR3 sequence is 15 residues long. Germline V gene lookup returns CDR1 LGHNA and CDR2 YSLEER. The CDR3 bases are TGCGCCAGCAGCCAAGAAGGGGGAGTCAATCAGCCCCAGCATTTT. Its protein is CASSQEGGVNQPQHF.

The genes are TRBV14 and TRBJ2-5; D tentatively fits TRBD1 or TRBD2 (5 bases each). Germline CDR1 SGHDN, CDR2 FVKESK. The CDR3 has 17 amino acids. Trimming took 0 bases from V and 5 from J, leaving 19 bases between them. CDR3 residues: CASSQDRGARAIETQYF. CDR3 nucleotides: TGTGCCAGCAGCCAAGATCGAGGGGCCAGAGCGATTGAGACCCAGTACTTC.

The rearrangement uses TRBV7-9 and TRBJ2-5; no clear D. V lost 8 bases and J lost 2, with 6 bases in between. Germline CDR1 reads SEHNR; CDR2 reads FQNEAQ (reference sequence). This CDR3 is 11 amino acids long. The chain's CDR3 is CASAAQETQYF. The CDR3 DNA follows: TGTGCCAGCGCAGCACAAGAGACCCAGTACTTC.

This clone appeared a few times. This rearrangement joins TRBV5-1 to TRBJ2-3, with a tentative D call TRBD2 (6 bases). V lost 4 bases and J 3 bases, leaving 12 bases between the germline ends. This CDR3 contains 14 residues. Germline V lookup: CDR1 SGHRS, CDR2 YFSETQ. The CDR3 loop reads CASSPGGRTDTQYF. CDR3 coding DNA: TGCGCCAGCAGCCCCGGGGGTAGAACAGATACGCAGTATTTT.

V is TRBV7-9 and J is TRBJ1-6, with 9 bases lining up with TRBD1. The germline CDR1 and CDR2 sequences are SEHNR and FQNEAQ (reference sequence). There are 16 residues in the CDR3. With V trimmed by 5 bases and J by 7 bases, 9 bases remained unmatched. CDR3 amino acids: CASSEDPGTGNSPLHF. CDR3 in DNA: TGTGCCAGCAGCGAGGACCCAGGGACAGGGAATTCACCCCTCCACTTT.

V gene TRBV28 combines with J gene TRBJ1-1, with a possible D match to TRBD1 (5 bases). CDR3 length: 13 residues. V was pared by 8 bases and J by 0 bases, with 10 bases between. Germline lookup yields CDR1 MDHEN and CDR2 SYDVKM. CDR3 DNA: TGTGCCAGCGTAAGGGGCATGAACACTGAAGCTTTCTTT. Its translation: CASVRGMNTEAFF.

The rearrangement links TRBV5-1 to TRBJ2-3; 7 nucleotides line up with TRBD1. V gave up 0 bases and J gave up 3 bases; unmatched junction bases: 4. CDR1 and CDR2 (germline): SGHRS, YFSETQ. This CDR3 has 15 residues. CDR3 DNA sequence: TGCGCCAGCAGCTTGGAGTACAGGGGAACAGATACGCAGTATTTT. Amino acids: CASSLEYRGTDTQYF.

DNA for the CDR3: TGTGCCAGCAACGAACGACTAGCGGGGCTCACAGATACGCAGTATTTT. Translated: CASNERLAGLTDTQYF. V and J are TRBV21-1 and TRBJ2-3; the tabulated D call, TRBD2, remains unverified against the DNA. TRBV21-1 is deemed a pseudogene. The CDR3 length is 16 residues.

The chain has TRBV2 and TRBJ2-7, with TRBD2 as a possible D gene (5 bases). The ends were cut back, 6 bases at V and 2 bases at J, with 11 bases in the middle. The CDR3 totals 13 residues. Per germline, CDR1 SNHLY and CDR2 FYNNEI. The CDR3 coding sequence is TGTGCCAGCAGACAGAGCGGAACCTACGAGCAGTACTTC. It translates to CASRQSGTYEQYF.

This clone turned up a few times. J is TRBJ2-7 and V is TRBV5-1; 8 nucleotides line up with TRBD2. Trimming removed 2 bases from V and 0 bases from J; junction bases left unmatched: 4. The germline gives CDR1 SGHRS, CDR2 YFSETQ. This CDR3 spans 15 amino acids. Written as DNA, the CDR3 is TGCGCCAGCAGCTTATCGGGAGGGTACTCCTACGAGCAGTACTTC. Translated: CASSLSGGYSYEQYF.

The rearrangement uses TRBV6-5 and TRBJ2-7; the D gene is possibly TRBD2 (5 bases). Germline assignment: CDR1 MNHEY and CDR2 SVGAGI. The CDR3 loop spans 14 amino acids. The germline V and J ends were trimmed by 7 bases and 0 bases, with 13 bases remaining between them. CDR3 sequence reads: CASTATGSSYEQYF. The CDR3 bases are TGTGCCAGCACTGCAACTGGGAGCTCCTACGAGCAGTACTTC.

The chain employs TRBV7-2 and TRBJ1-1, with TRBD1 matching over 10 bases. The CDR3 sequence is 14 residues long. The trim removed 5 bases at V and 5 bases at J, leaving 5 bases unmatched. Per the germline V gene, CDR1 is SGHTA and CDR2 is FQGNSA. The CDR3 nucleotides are TGTGCCAGCAGCCCGACAGGGGGCTGGACTGAAGCTTTCTTT. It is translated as CASSPTGGWTEAFF.

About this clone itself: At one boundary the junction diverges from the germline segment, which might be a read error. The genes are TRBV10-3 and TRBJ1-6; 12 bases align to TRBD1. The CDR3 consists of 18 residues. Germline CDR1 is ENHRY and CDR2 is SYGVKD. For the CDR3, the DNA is TGTGCCAGCAGTGCGGGACAGGGGGCTGGTGGGTCGAATTCACCCCTCCACTTT. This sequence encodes CASSAGQGAGGSNSPLHF.

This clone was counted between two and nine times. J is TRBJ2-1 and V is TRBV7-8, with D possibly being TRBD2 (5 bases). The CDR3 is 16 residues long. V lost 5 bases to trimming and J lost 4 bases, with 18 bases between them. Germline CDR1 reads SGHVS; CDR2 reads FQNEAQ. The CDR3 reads CASSPRPSAGYNEQFF. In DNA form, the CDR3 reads TGTGCCAGCAGCCCGAGACCGAGCGCGGGTTACAATGAGCAGTTCTTC.

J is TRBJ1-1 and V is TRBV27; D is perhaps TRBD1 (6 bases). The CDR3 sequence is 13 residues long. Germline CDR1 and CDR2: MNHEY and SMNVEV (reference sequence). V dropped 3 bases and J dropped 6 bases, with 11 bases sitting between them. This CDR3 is CASSFTGRPEAFF. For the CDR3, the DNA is TGTGCCAGCAGTTTCACAGGGCGGCCTGAAGCTTTCTTT.

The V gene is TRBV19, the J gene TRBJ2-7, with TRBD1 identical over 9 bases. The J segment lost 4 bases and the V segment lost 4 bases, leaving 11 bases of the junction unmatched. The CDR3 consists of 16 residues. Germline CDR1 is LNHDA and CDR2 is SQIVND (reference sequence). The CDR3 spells CASSTPPGQGTYEQYF. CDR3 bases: TGTGCCAGTAGTACCCCCCCGGGACAGGGAACTTACGAGCAGTACTTC.

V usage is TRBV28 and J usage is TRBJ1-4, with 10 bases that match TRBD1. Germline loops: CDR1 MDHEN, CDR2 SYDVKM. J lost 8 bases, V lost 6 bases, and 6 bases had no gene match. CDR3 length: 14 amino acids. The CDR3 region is CASRAGTGAEKLFF. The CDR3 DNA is TGTGCCAGCAGGGCCGGGACAGGGGCCGAAAAACTGTTTTTT.

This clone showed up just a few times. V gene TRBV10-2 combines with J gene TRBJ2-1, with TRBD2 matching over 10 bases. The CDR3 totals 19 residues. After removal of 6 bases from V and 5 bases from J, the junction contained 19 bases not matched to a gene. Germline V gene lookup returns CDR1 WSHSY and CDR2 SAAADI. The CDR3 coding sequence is TGCGCCAGCAGCCCAGGACTAGCGGCAAGGCACCCTCCCCACAATGAGCAGTTCTTC. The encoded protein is CASSPGLAARHPPHNEQFF.

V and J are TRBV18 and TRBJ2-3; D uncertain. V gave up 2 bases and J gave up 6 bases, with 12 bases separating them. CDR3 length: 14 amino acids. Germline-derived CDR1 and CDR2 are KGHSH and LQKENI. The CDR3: CASSPLDLWDTQYF. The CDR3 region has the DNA TGTGCCAGCTCACCATTGGACCTGTGGGATACGCAGTATTTT.

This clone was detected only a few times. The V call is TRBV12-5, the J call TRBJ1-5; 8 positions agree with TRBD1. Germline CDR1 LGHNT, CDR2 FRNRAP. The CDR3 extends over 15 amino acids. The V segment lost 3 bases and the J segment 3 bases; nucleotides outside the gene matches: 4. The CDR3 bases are TGTGCTAGTGGTTTCTCAGGGGGCAACAATCAGCCCCAGCATTTT. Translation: CASGFSGGNNQPQHF. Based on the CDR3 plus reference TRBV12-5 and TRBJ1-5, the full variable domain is DARVTQTPRHKVTEMGQEVTMRCQPILGHNTVFWYRQTMMQGLELLAYFRNRAPLDDSGMPKDRFSAEMPDATLATLKIQPSEPRDSAVYFCASGFSGGNNQPQHFGDGTRLSIL.

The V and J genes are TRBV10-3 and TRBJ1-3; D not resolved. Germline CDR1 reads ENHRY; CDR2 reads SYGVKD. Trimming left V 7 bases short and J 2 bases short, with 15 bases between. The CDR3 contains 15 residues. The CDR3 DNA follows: TGTGCCATCACGGCGGGGATAGGAACTGGAAACACCATATATTTT. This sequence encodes CAITAGIGTGNTIYF.

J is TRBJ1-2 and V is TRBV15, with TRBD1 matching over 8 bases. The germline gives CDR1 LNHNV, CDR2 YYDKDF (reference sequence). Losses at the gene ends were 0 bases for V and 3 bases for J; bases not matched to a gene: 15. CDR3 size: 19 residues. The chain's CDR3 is CATSRDLGVAGGAYYGYTF. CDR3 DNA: TGTGCCACCAGCAGAGATCTGGGGGTGGCAGGGGGCGCTTACTATGGCTACACCTTC.

The CDR3 reads CASSAAGGPYNEQFF. The CDR3 bases are TGTGCCAGCAGCGCAGCGGGAGGGCCTTACAATGAGCAGTTCTTC. The V call is TRBV7-9, the J call TRBJ2-1; 10 bases are shared with TRBD2. This CDR3 is built from 15 residues. V dropped 5 bases and J dropped 4; count of bases not matched to a gene: 5. Germline V gene sequence: CDR1 SEHNR, CDR2 FQNEAQ (reference sequence).

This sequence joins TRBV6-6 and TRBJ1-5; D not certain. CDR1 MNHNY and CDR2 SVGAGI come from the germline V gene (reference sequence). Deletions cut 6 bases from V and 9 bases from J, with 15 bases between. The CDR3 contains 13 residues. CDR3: CASSLKEGWPQHF. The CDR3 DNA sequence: TGTGCCAGCAGCCTAAAAGAGGGATGGCCCCAGCATTTT.

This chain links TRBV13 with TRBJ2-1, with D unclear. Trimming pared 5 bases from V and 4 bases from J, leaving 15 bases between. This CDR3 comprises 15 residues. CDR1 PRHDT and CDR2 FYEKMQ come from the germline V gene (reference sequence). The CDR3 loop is CASSPPPLQYNEQFF. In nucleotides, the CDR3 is TGTGCCAGCAGCCCGCCCCCCTTACAGTACAATGAGCAGTTCTTC.

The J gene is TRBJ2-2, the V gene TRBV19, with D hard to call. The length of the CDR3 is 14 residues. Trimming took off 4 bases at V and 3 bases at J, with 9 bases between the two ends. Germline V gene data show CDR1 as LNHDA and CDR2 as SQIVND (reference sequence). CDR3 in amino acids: CASSTAEYTGELFF. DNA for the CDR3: TGTGCCAGTAGTACGGCAGAATACACCGGGGAGCTGTTTTTT.

The CDR3 region is CASSLGFVGTGDTEAFF. Here the CDR3 DNA reads TGTGCCAGCAGCTTGGGATTCGTTGGGACAGGTGACACTGAAGCTTTCTTT. The rearrangement links TRBV5-4 to TRBJ1-1, with 8 bases fitting TRBD1. This CDR3 contains 17 residues. The V segment lost 0 bases and the J segment 3 bases; nucleotides outside the gene matches: 10. Germline CDR1 SGHNT, CDR2 YYREEE (reference sequence).